Each of the 21 T cell receptor beta chains below was sequenced from the same sample in a study of T cell responses to AZD1222 COVID-19 vaccine. The repertoire was sequenced with immunoSEQ multiplex PCR; TCRdb's copy has only in-frame clones and lacks some. The data contain about 140,000 clones, roughly 90% of them singletons. The sample was peripheral blood, taken on day 0 of AZD1222 vaccination. These receptors all come from an adult in good health.

This sequence joins TRBV19 and TRBJ1-2; D perhaps matches TRBD1 (5 bases). Germline values: CDR1 LNHDA, CDR2 SQIVND (reference sequence). The CDR3 is 11 residues long. The V end lost 8 bases, the J end lost 8 bases, and 12 bases lay between the germline ends. CDR3 DNA: TGTGCCAGTGGGGACTGGTCGGGCTACACCTTC. Encoded protein: CASGDWSGYTF.

The chain combines TRBV5-6 with TRBJ2-7, with a possible D match to TRBD2 (6 bases). The CDR3 is made up of 14 amino acids. The ends were cut back, 4 bases at V and 0 bases at J, with 11 bases in the middle. Germline lookup yields CDR1 SGHDT and CDR2 YYEEEE. The CDR3 loop is CASSPSGSSYEQYF. The CDR3 DNA is TGTGCCAGCAGCCCATCCGGGAGCTCCTACGAGCAGTACTTC.

This clone is a singleton in its sample. The V call is TRBV30, the J call TRBJ1-2; the match to TRBD1 covers 7 bases. This CDR3 is 13 amino acids long. V gave up 5 bases and J gave up 4 bases; unmatched junction bases: 7. The germline V gene encodes CDR1 GTSNPN and CDR2 SVGIG (reference sequence). The CDR3 region is CAWHQQGSYGYTF. In nucleotides, the CDR3 is TGTGCCTGGCACCAACAGGGGAGCTATGGCTACACCTTC.

The chain combines TRBV29-1 with TRBJ2-2; weak D call: TRBD1 (5 bases). This CDR3 contains 14 residues. V was clipped by 0 bases and J by 1 base, with 6 bases between them. From germline, CDR1 is SQVTM and CDR2 ANQGSEA. This CDR3 reads CSVEDGQNTGELFF. CDR3 DNA: TGCAGCGTTGAAGATGGACAGAACACCGGGGAGCTGTTTTTT.

The rearrangement links TRBV14 to TRBJ1-1; weak D call: TRBD1 (5 bases). In germline, CDR1 is SGHDN, CDR2 FVKESK. V shed 1 base and J shed 1 base, with 10 bases lying between them. The CDR3 spans 15 residues. CDR3 residues: CASSQGQFPNTEAFF. CDR3 nucleotide sequence: TGTGCCAGCAGCCAAGGACAGTTCCCGAACACTGAAGCTTTCTTT.

This clone showed up just once. This chain connects TRBV12-5 to TRBJ1-1; maybe TRBD1 (6 bases). The V end lost 3 bases, the J end lost 10 bases, and 9 bases lay between the germline ends. CDR1 is LGHNT and CDR2 is FRNRAP in the germline V gene. There are 11 residues in the CDR3. The CDR3 spells CASGLQGAAFF. The CDR3 DNA follows: TGTGCTAGTGGTTTACAGGGAGCAGCTTTCTTT.

The chain links TRBV7-2 to TRBJ2-3, with D possibly matching TRBD2 (6 bases). The germline gives CDR1 SGHTA, CDR2 FQGNSA. This CDR3 region has 15 residues. The ends were cut back, 2 bases at V and 0 bases at J, with 9 bases in the middle. CDR3 bases: TGTGCCAGCAGCTTACAGCGGGCGAGCACAGATACGCAGTATTTT. Translated: CASSLQRASTDTQYF.

This chain connects TRBV4-3 to TRBJ1-2; D is perhaps TRBD1 (6 bases). This CDR3 has 13 residues. Germline CDR1 reads LGHNA; CDR2 reads YSLEER. V lost 2 bases and J 8 bases, leaving 12 bases between the germline ends. The chain's CDR3 is CASSQRRGYGYTF. CDR3 sequence (DNA): TGCGCCAGCAGCCAACGCAGGGGTTACGGCTACACCTTC.

This rearrangement joins TRBV5-6 to TRBJ2-3; TRBD2 matches 9 bases. Germline V gene sequence: CDR1 SGHDT, CDR2 YYEEEE. The CDR3 is made up of 17 amino acids. Trimming at V came to 4 bases and at J to 2 bases, leaving 11 bases not matched to a gene. This CDR3 reads CASSRISVAGVTDTQYF. The CDR3 DNA sequence: TGTGCCAGCAGCCGAATTTCCGTAGCGGGAGTCACAGATACGCAGTATTTT. The full variable domain, completed using reference TRBV5-6 and TRBJ2-3, is DAGVTQSPTHLIKTRGQQVTLRCSPKSGHDTVSWYQQALGQGPQFIFQYYEEEERQRGNFPDRFSGHQFPNYSSELNVNALLLGDSALYLCASSRISVAGVTDTQYFGPGTRLTVL.

The genes are TRBV19 and TRBJ2-1; TRBD2 agrees at 13 bases. The germline gives CDR1 LNHDA, CDR2 SQIVND (reference sequence). CDR3 length: 14 amino acids. V lost 6 bases to trimming and J lost 8 bases; unmatched junction nucleotides: 4. CDR3 region: CASSEGLAGYEQFF. The DNA of the CDR3 is TGTGCCAGTAGCGAGGGACTAGCGGGGTATGAGCAGTTCTTC.

The chain employs TRBV7-2 and TRBJ2-1; tentatively, D is TRBD2 (5 bases). V lost 3 bases to trimming and J lost 10 bases, with 10 bases between them. CDR1 is SGHTA, CDR2 FQGNSA, per germline. There are 12 residues in the CDR3. CDR3 loop: CASSFKREEQFF. The CDR3 DNA sequence: TGTGCCAGCAGCTTCAAACGGGAAGAGCAGTTCTTC.

The V gene is TRBV19, the J gene TRBJ1-1; 8 positions match TRBD1. The CDR3 covers 19 residues. The J segment lost 4 bases and the V segment lost 3 bases, leaving 19 bases of the junction unmatched. CDR1 is LNHDA, CDR2 SQIVND, per germline (reference sequence). The CDR3 sequence is CASSMGRGRDSFFFTEAFF. The DNA of the CDR3 is TGTGCCAGTAGTATGGGCAGGGGGCGCGATTCTTTTTTTTTCACTGAAGCTTTCTTT.

The chain employs TRBV19 and TRBJ1-1, with D unresolved. The CDR3 covers 13 residues. Trimming removed 4 bases at V and 4 bases at J, with 10 bases between. Germline V gene lookup returns CDR1 LNHDA and CDR2 SQIVND (reference sequence). In nucleotides, the CDR3 is TGTGCCAGTAGTACCATCCCGACCACTGAAGCTTTCTTT. Translation: CASSTIPTTEAFF.

The gene calls are TRBV5-4 and TRBJ1-3; the D gene is possibly TRBD1 (6 bases). V lost 4 bases, J lost 1 base, and 12 bases lay in between. Germline CDR1 reads SGHNT; CDR2 reads YYREEE (reference sequence). The CDR3 length is 15 residues. The CDR3 nucleotides are TGTGCCAGCAGCACTACAGGGAGGTCTGGAAACACCATATATTTT. Protein: CASSTTGRSGNTIYF.

This sequence joins TRBV27 and TRBJ2-2, with D unclear. CDR3 length equals 13 residues. Germline V CDR1 and CDR2: MNHEY, SMNVEV (reference sequence). Deletions cut 3 bases from V and 3 bases from J, with 5 bases between. The CDR3 sequence: CASSFHYTGELFF. The CDR3 nucleotides are TGTGCCAGCAGTTTCCATTACACCGGGGAGCTGTTTTTT.

On this clone itself: Other DNA variants within this sample encode the same CDR3. This chain connects TRBV18 to TRBJ1-4; D ambiguous. The V gene lost 2 bases and the J gene lost 4 bases, with 5 bases spanning the gap. CDR1 is KGHSH, CDR2 LQKENI, per germline. The CDR3 sequence is 13 residues long. Written as DNA, the CDR3 is TGTGCCAGCTCACCAGGGCGTAATGAAAAACTGTTTTTT. Translated: CASSPGRNEKLFF.

The chain uses TRBV27 and TRBJ1-1, with unresolved D. Germline-derived CDR1 and CDR2 are MNHEY and SMNVEV (reference sequence). The CDR3 extends over 12 amino acids. Trimming took 7 bases from V and 1 from J, leaving 7 bases between them. The CDR3 bases are TGTGCCAGCAACGGACGGAACACTGAAGCTTTCTTT. Amino acid sequence: CASNGRNTEAFF.

The chain carries TRBV2 and TRBJ1-2; D not resolved. Germline V CDR1 and CDR2: SNHLY, FYNNEI. The CDR3 is made up of 15 amino acids. V lost 0 bases and J lost 6, with 14 bases in between. The CDR3 here is CASSEAKKAVDGYTF. The CDR3 nucleotides are TGTGCCAGCAGTGAAGCGAAAAAGGCGGTGGATGGCTACACCTTC.

The chain couples TRBV4-1 to TRBJ1-5, with D maybe TRBD1 (5 bases). The CDR3 runs to 17 residues. In germline, CDR1 is MGHRA, CDR2 YSYEKL. Trimming stripped 0 bases from V and 3 bases from J, with 15 bases between. The CDR3 sequence is CASSQDTGPIPNQPQHF. CDR3 in DNA: TGCGCCAGCAGCCAAGACACAGGCCCGATTCCCAATCAGCCCCAGCATTTT.

The J gene is TRBJ1-6, the V gene TRBV28, with D possibly matching TRBD1 (5 bases). Germline V lookup: CDR1 MDHEN, CDR2 SYDVKM. CDR3 size: 13 residues. Trimming stripped 2 bases from V and 7 bases from J, with 6 bases between. The CDR3: CASSLNRNSPLHF. In nucleotides, the CDR3 is TGTGCCAGCAGTTTAAACAGGAATTCACCCCTCCACTTT. Full variable domain (rest looked up from reference TRBV28 and TRBJ1-6): DVKVTQSSRYLVKRTGEKVFLECVQDMDHENMFWYRQDPGLGLRLIYFSYDVKMKEKGDIPEGYSVSREKKERFSLILESASTNQTSMYLCASSLNRNSPLHFGNGTRLTVT.

The chain joins TRBV25-1 to TRBJ2-7, with TRBD2 matching 8 bases. The CDR3 is 14 residues long. Germline V gene lookup returns CDR1 MGHDK and CDR2 SYGVNS. After removal of 6 bases from V and 6 bases from J, the junction contained 10 bases not matched to a gene. The CDR3 sequence is CASRGTSWASEQYF. For the CDR3, the DNA is TGTGCCAGCAGGGGGACTAGTTGGGCCTCCGAGCAGTACTTC.